Here is one T cell receptor (beta chain) with its context. Original handling: Reference gene primer amplification yielded estimated nucleated cell counts. Libraries were prepared by immunoSEQ multiplex PCR; TCRdb keeps only in-frame clonotypes and omits some of them. The DNA was the basis for D and trimming; V, J and clone size are from that table. The sample carries 110,000 or so clones, over 75% recorded once. The CDR3 is made up of 13 amino acids. V was shortened by 2 bases and J by 2 bases, with 6 bases between the two germline ends. The data were taken from a study of blood T cell repertoires in COVID-19. Study-level background: Donors in the United States, Italy and Spain gave samples during acute or convalescent COVID-19. T cells, B-cell-depleted T cells, or PBMCs provided the cDNA or gDNA that served as material.

The sequenced sample consisted of peripheral blood. The chain combines TRBV12-3 or TRBV12-4 with TRBJ1-2; D might be TRBD1 (5 bases). The clonotype was recovered from a woman aged 70 to 79 who had recovered from COVID-19. As DNA, the CDR3 is TGTGCCAGCAGTTTAAACAGGAACTATGGCTACACCTTC. Its protein product is CASSLNRNYGYTF.